This TCR beta chain was found in a study of T-cell reconstitution after alpha-beta-depleted transplantation in children (TCRdb year 2016). Regarding the study in general: Using TCR repertoire profiling, the study followed T-cell immune reconstitution in a quantitative way in children after TCRalphabeta/CD19-depleted allogeneic hematopoietic cell transplantation. The study at large found these results: About two months after transplant, the apparently early recovery of alphabetaT-cell counts reportedly depended on just several hundred clones that had expanded rapidly and came from non-depleted graft cells. The frequencies of hyperexpanded clones fell over the following months, and after one year, T-cell counts and TCRbeta diversity were mostly attributed to newly produced T cells. In some patients, the high TCRbeta diversity seen at day 60 was put down to recipient T cells and intrathymic progenitors that had survived conditioning.

The method behind the library was PCR. Sequencing was carried out with an Illumina HiSeq 2500. TCR libraries were prepared with molecular barcoding, using unique molecular identifiers to normalize TCRbeta repertoire quantification. TCRdb trimmed public reads at Q25 via fastp, called clones via MiXCR and kept in-frame beta chains. Every entry covers one CDR3 protein and lists the most common genes and DNA from its rows. The sample table holds 200,000 to 250,000 distinct CDR3 sequences, of which about 8.7% were seen once. The ten largest account for 35% to 45% of the sample. In light of the paper, this sample's treatment or condition label describes: allogeneic hematopoietic cell transplantation with graft depleted of TCRalphabeta T cells and CD19 B cells. Transplant recipients were children who received TCRalphabeta/CD19-depleted allogeneic hematopoietic cell grafts. With regard to this clonotype: It has no known antigen specificity. Base qualities are missing; no much larger clone stands one base away.

Trimming takes 5 bases off V and 1 base off J; junction bases not matched to a gene: 7. CDR1 SEHNR and CDR2 FQNEAQ are derived from the germline V gene (reference sequence). Reading from cysteine to phenylalanine, the CDR3 counts 15 amino acids. The entry retains the CDR3 DNA only, 45 bases that are in frame from base 1. Sequencing was performed on PBMCs, mostly from graft donor cells, taken 360 days after TCRalphabeta/CD19-depleted stem cell transplant. Rearrangement joined TRBV7-9 to TRBJ1-1, and 7 junctional nucleotides match TRBD1. The TCR comes from a male patient between 2 and 9 years old who had a stem cell transplant for acute myeloid leukemia, so the T cells may come from the graft donor. This receptor carries the CDR3 CASSILRGENTEAFF. The bases read TGTGCCAGCAGCATCCTCAGGGGGGAGAACACTGAAGCTTTCTTT.